Listed below are T cell receptor beta chains from one sample, sequenced in a study of siplizumab effects on memory and regulatory T cells. TCRdb's copy holds only in-frame clones and misses some; the assay was immunoSEQ multiplex PCR. The table records about 68,000 clones, around 93% of them present only once. The specimen sequenced was CD8+ T cells sorted from blood. All receptors come from a human donor in good health. The CDR3 runs from the conserved cysteine through the conserved F or W.

TRBV30,TRBJ1-2,CAWSPGQGAEGYTF
TRBV28,TRBJ2-7,CASSLLTDSGGEQYF
TRBV7-9,TRBJ2-1,CASPGGDNEQFF
TRBV7-2,TRBJ1-5,CASSLRPGRGGFMGPQHF
TRBV2,TRBJ2-1,CASSPGGLPYNEQFF
TRBV4-1,TRBJ2-7,CASSQNRGENEQYF
TRBV6-5,TRBJ2-1,CASSYGAGNNEQFF
TRBV9,TRBJ2-1,CASSVVVADEQFF
TRBV10-2,TRBJ1-1,CASTEGQASLPVPEAFF
TRBV4-1,TRBJ2-1,CASSQVGGGTVGYNEQFF
TRBV7-2,TRBJ2-7,CASSQTGSYEQYF
TRBV4-1,TRBJ2-1,CASSLDLPPYNEQFF
TRBV5-6,TRBJ1-5,CASSWGGGDQPQHF
TRBV28,TRBJ2-3,CASRGPHPKDTQYF
TRBV6-4,TRBJ2-5,CASSPGGDKETQYF
TRBV19,TRBJ1-1,CASNITPGLGTEAFF
TRBV19,TRBJ2-4,CASSIGARGAKNIQYF
TRBV5-1,TRBJ2-3,CASSIGIGGTDTQYF
TRBV19,TRBJ2-6,CASSSLGGLSGANVLTF
TRBV11-1,TRBJ2-7,CASSLAGQGNYEQYF
TRBV13,TRBJ1-1,CASARGNTEAFF
TRBV10-2,TRBJ1-2,CASSEGLEYGYTF
TRBV7-2,TRBJ2-7,CASSLVSNYEQYF
TRBV7-9,TRBJ2-3,CASSLVSTDTQYF
TRBV6-1,TRBJ2-5,CASSDSSGETQYF
TRBV6-5,TRBJ1-1,CASSYGTENTEAFF
TRBV2,TRBJ2-3,CASSEGLLAVDTQYF